This T cell receptor (beta chain) was identified during a study of OX40 agonist ivuxolimab in advanced cancers. This table comes from immunoSEQ multiplex PCR, and its TCRdb copy is limited to in-frame clones, with some not included. Counted here are over 45,000 clones, just under 85% occurring once; the ten biggest clones make up 2.8%. A remark on this clone: Antigen: not known.

Findings and caveats of the study: In general, CD8+ T cells held more expanded clones than CD4+ did, on average. At 0.1 to 3.0 mg/kg and by week 6, clonal expansion occurred in CD4+ and CD8+ blood T cells.

The CDR3 length is 16 residues. The germline CDR1 and CDR2 sequences are LNHDA and SQIVND (reference sequence). The J segment lost 6 bases and the V segment lost 5 bases, leaving 10 bases of the junction unmatched. This chain connects TRBV19 to TRBJ2-1, with TRBD2 matching 10 bases. This TCR was recovered from an adult with an advanced solid tumor such as melanoma, head and neck, liver or kidney cancer. Material: CD4+ or CD8+ T cells sorted from blood, obtained in a trial of the OX40 agonist ivuxolimab. The CDR3 here is CASSYSGRSGSNEQFF. The CDR3, as DNA: TGTGCCAGTAGTTATAGCGGGAGGTCTGGTAGCAATGAGCAGTTCTTC. The full variable domain, completed using reference TRBV19 and TRBJ2-1, is DGGITQSPKYLFRKEGQNVTLSCEQNLNHDAMYWYRQDPGQGLRLIYYSQIVNDFQKGDIAEGYSVSREKKESFPLTVTSAQKNPTAFYLCASSYSGRSGSNEQFFGPGTRLTVL.